Each of the 31 T cell receptor beta chains below was sequenced from the same sample in a study of CD8 T cells in ankylosing spondylitis. General study findings and limits: Within ankylosing spondylitis blood, a TCR beta motif made up of roughly eight highly homologous variants appeared to be characteristic.

Which antigens these TCRs recognize remains unknown. TCRdb analysed the 5' RACE reads with MiXCR anew, one entry per CDR3 protein. The sample consists of about 540,000 distinct CDR3 sequences, about 13% of them appearing once. What was sequenced was blood, either unsorted or a sorted T cell fraction (not recorded which). Receptor source: a male donor with ankylosing spondylitis.

This clonotype was detected once. The chain uses TRBV11-2 and TRBJ1-2; D perhaps matches TRBD1 (6 bases). V lost 1 base, J lost 3 bases, and 15 bases lay in between. CDR3 length: 16 residues. Per germline, CDR1 SGHAT and CDR2 FQNNGV. CDR3 nucleotide sequence: TGTGCCAGCAGCTTAGTTGCCAGGGGCCCTCACTATGGCTACACCTTC. This codes for CASSLVARGPHYGYTF. Filled out from reference TRBV11-2 and TRBJ1-2, the complete variable domain reads EAGVAQSPRYKIIEKRQSVAFWCNPISGHATLYWYQQILGQGPKLLIQFQNNGVVDDSQLPKDRFSAERLKGVDSTLKIQPAKLEDSAVYLCASSLVARGPHYGYTFGSGTRLTVV.

The J gene is TRBJ2-1, the V gene TRBV24-1, with TRBD2 matching over 14 bases. This CDR3 is built from 19 residues. The germline V gene has CDR1 KGHDR and CDR2 SFDVKD. V was clipped by 5 bases and J by 3 bases; unmatched bases: 11. CDR3 sequence (DNA): TGTGCCACCAGTGGGAAGGGACTAGCGGGAGTGGGAGGCTACAATGAGCAGTTCTTC. Amino acids: CATSGKGLAGVGGYNEQFF.

This clonotype showed up just a few times. V is TRBV15 and J is TRBJ2-6; unclear D gene. The V gene's germline CDR1 is LNHNV and CDR2 YYDKDF (reference sequence). The CDR3 length is 17 residues. Trimming took 3 bases from V and 0 from J, leaving 12 bases between them. CDR3 sequence reads: CATSRSDPYSGANVLTF. The CDR3 bases are TGTGCCACCAGCAGGAGCGATCCGTACTCTGGGGCCAACGTCCTGACTTTC.

In its sample, this clonotype was seen a few times. The V call is TRBV7-9, the J call TRBJ2-1; 8 bases align to TRBD2. The germline CDR1 and CDR2 sequences are SEHNR and FQNEAQ (reference sequence). The CDR3 runs 16 residues. V gave up 1 base and J gave up 3 bases; unmatched junction bases: 5. The CDR3 DNA reads as TGTGCCAGCAGCTTAGTACTAGCGGAGAACTACAATGAGCAGTTCTTC. Amino acids: CASSLVLAENYNEQFF.

The chain employs TRBV12-3 or TRBV12-4 and TRBJ2-7, with D unclear. The CDR3 length is 14 residues. The ends were cut back, 2 bases at V and 6 bases at J, with 14 bases in the middle. CDR3 nucleotide sequence: TGTGCCAGCAGTTTATGTGGGATCGCTGGCGAGCAGTACGTC. This encodes CASSLCGIAGEQYV.

This clonotype has ten or more counts. The rearrangement uses TRBV29-1 and TRBJ1-5, with 8 bases matching TRBD1. CDR1 is SQVTM, CDR2 ANQGSEA, per germline. The CDR3 loop spans 14 amino acids. The trim removed 5 bases at V and 3 bases at J, leaving 6 bases unmatched. The CDR3 spells CSVSAGQDNQPQHF. In DNA form, the CDR3 reads TGCAGCGTTAGCGCGGGACAGGACAATCAGCCCCAGCATTTT.

This clonotype was detected a few times. This rearrangement joins TRBV10-3 to TRBJ1-5; TRBD1 matches at 9 bases. V was pared by 10 bases and J by 4 bases, with 8 bases of the junction left unmatched. The CDR3 runs 14 residues. Germline values: CDR1 ENHRY, CDR2 SYGVKD. The chain's CDR3 is CASRDRETNQPQHF. The CDR3 nucleotides are TGTGCCAGCCGGGACAGGGAGACGAATCAGCCCCAGCATTTT.

This clonotype showed up just a few times. The V call is TRBV14, the J call TRBJ2-5; D remains ambiguous. CDR3 size: 15 residues. The ends were cut back, 1 base at V and 2 bases at J, with 11 bases in the middle. Germline loops: CDR1 SGHDN, CDR2 FVKESK. Here the CDR3 DNA reads TGTGCCAGCAGCCAAGCCCCCAGGTCGCAAGAGACCCAGTACTTC. This encodes CASSQAPRSQETQYF.

A few counts support this clonotype. The chain employs TRBV10-3 and TRBJ2-5; 9 bases fit TRBD1. V shed 6 bases and J 4 bases; nucleotides not matched to a gene: 3. Germline V gives CDR1 ENHRY, CDR2 SYGVKD. CDR3 size: 13 residues. As DNA, the CDR3 is TGTGCCATCAGGCAGACAGGGGGAGAGACCCAGTACTTC. Protein product: CAIRQTGGETQYF.

The chain carries TRBV7-8 and TRBJ2-1, with D uncertain. Trimming shortened V by 4 bases and J by 9 bases, and 7 bases separated the two germline ends. CDR1 is SGHVS, CDR2 FQNEAQ, per germline. The CDR3 contains 11 residues. CDR3 sequence reads: CASSSPVEQFF. CDR3 nucleotide sequence: TGTGCCAGCAGCTCCCCAGTTGAGCAGTTCTTC.

Points on this clonotype: One end of the junction does not line up with germline, which may come from a read error. The V gene is TRBV2, the J gene TRBJ2-2; 8 bases are shared with TRBD2. Germline CDR1 is SNHLY and CDR2 is FYNNEI. This CDR3 is 14 amino acids long. CDR3 in amino acids: CGSRGGNRTGELFF. CDR3 coding DNA: TGTGGCAGCCGGGGGGGTAATCGGACCGGGGAGCTGTTTTTT. Supplemented by reference TRBV2 and TRBJ2-2, the full variable domain reads EPEVTQTPSHQVTQMGQEVILRCVPISNHLYFYWYRQILGQKVEFLVSFYNNEISEKSEIFDDQFSVERPDGSNFTLKIRSTKLEDSAMYFCGSRGGNRTGELFFGEGSRLTVL.

This clonotype showed up many times. The rearrangement links TRBV20-1 to TRBJ2-5; TRBD1 agrees at 8 bases. The CDR3 totals 14 residues. The germline V gene encodes CDR1 DFQATT and CDR2 SNEGSKA (reference sequence). With 4 bases clipped from V and 6 bases from J, the junction kept 10 bases outside the gene matches. The CDR3 is CSATTGTGIQTQYF. CDR3 DNA sequence: TGCAGTGCTACAACCGGGACAGGTATACAGACCCAGTACTTC.

There are a few counts of this clonotype. The chain couples TRBV5-1 to TRBJ2-3; 7 nucleotides match TRBD1. Germline loops: CDR1 SGHRS, CDR2 YFSETQ. V lost 6 bases, J lost 3 bases, and 13 bases stayed unmatched. The CDR3 runs 16 residues. The CDR3 region is CASNSLTGVGTDTQYF. DNA for the CDR3: TGCGCCAGCAACTCGCTTACAGGGGTGGGGACAGATACGCAGTATTTT. Complete variable domain (other parts from reference TRBV5-1 and TRBJ2-3): KAGVTQTPRYLIKTRGQQVTLSCSPISGHRSVSWYQQTPGQGLQFLFEYFSETQRNKGNFPGRFSGRQFSNSRSEMNVSTLELGDSALYLCASNSLTGVGTDTQYFGPGTRLTVL.

About this clonotype itself: Compared with germline, one end of the junction differs, possibly owing to a read error. J is TRBJ2-7 and V is TRBV6-6, with 12 bases matching TRBD2. CDR3 length: 13 residues. Germline V gene lookup returns CDR1 MNHNY and CDR2 SVGAGI (reference sequence). In DNA form, the CDR3 reads TGTGCCAGCAGCCCAGGGACTAGCGGGCCCGTGATCTTC. This sequence encodes CASSPGTSGPVIF.

CDR3 sequence reads: CATSDLRYLAGGPHEQYF. DNA for the CDR3: TGTGCCACCAGTGATTTGCGTTACTTAGCGGGAGGGCCCCACGAGCAGTACTTC. The rearrangement joins TRBV24-1 to TRBJ2-7, with 11 bases identical to TRBD2. The germline gives CDR1 KGHDR, CDR2 SFDVKD. CDR3 length: 18 amino acids. J was trimmed by 5 bases and V by 0 bases; bases with no gene match: 11.

At least ten counts were recorded for this clonotype. The chain links TRBV7-6 to TRBJ2-7; tentative D call: TRBD1 (6 bases). V was cut by 2 bases and J by 4 bases, with 12 bases left in between. Germline CDR1 and CDR2: SGHVS and FNYEAQ. The CDR3 runs 14 residues. CDR3 protein: CASSLTFRGYEQYF. CDR3 nucleotides: TGTGCCAGCAGCTTAACGTTCAGGGGATACGAGCAGTACTTC.

This clonotype was seen more than once but under ten times. The rearrangement links TRBV4-1 to TRBJ1-1, with D unclear. Trimming cost V 0 bases and J 0 bases, with 8 bases left between them. The germline CDR1 and CDR2 sequences are MGHRA and YSYEKL. This CDR3 region has 15 residues. The CDR3 sequence: CASSQDRQMNTEAFF. In nucleotides, the CDR3 is TGCGCCAGCAGCCAAGATCGGCAGATGAACACTGAAGCTTTCTTT.

The genes are TRBV19 and TRBJ2-2, with unresolved D. V lost 0 bases, J lost 1 base, and 9 bases lay in between. The CDR3 is 16 amino acids. The V gene's germline CDR1 is LNHDA and CDR2 SQIVND (reference sequence). The CDR3 sequence is CASSIDLAENTGELFF. CDR3 nucleotide sequence: TGTGCCAGTAGTATAGATTTGGCGGAGAACACCGGGGAGCTGTTTTTT.

This clonotype has a single count. This chain joins TRBV5-1 and TRBJ2-7, with TRBD1 identical over 8 bases. V trimming: 4 bases; J trimming: 6 bases; junction bases outside the gene matches: 9. CDR1 is SGHRS and CDR2 is YFSETQ in the germline V gene. The CDR3 is made up of 14 amino acids. CDR3 loop: CASSTGTGFVEQYF. CDR3 in DNA: TGCGCCAGCAGCACCGGGACAGGTTTTGTCGAGCAGTACTTC.

This clonotype was found a few times. The rearrangement uses TRBV5-1 and TRBJ1-1, with TRBD1 matching over 11 bases. V shed 0 bases and J 1 base; nucleotides not matched to a gene: 8. The CDR3 covers 18 residues. Germline V lookup: CDR1 SGHRS, CDR2 YFSETQ. The CDR3 bases are TGCGCCAGCAGCTTGGTCCAGGGACAGGGGGATACGAACACTGAAGCTTTCTTT. Amino acid sequence: CASSLVQGQGDTNTEAFF. Complete variable domain (other parts from reference TRBV5-1 and TRBJ1-1): KAGVTQTPRYLIKTRGQQVTLSCSPISGHRSVSWYQQTPGQGLQFLFEYFSETQRNKGNFPGRFSGRQFSNSRSEMNVSTLELGDSALYLCASSLVQGQGDTNTEAFFGQGTRLTVV.

This clonotype was counted only a few times. The rearrangement joins TRBV7-9 to TRBJ2-5; no clear D. This CDR3 is built from 13 residues. Trimming left V 5 bases short and J 5 bases short, with 12 bases between. Germline-derived CDR1 and CDR2 are SEHNR and FQNEAQ (reference sequence). CDR3 DNA: TGTGCCAGCAGCCTCGACACCGCCGAGACCCAGTACTTC. Protein: CASSLDTAETQYF.

The V call is TRBV12-3 or TRBV12-4, the J call TRBJ2-1; 8 nucleotides agree with TRBD2. V trimming: 6 bases; J trimming: 7 bases; junction bases outside the gene matches: 11. CDR3 length: 15 amino acids. Here the CDR3 reads CASSPLAGQRNEQFF. The CDR3 bases are TGTGCCAGCAGCCCCCTAGCGGGCCAAAGGAATGAGCAGTTCTTC.

The table lists this clonotype with a few counts. The V and J genes are TRBV4-1 and TRBJ2-5, with 12 bases that match TRBD2. After removal of 6 bases from V and 9 bases from J, the junction contained 14 bases not matched to a gene. Germline V gene sequence: CDR1 MGHRA, CDR2 YSYEKL. This CDR3 has 16 amino acids. CDR3 protein: CASRKTGTSGPEAQYF. The CDR3 DNA sequence: TGCGCCAGCAGGAAAACCGGGACTAGCGGGCCGGAGGCCCAGTACTTC.

This sequence joins TRBV2 and TRBJ2-1, with 8 bases identical to TRBD1. The CDR3 length is 14 residues. Trimming removed 11 bases from V and 6 bases from J; junction bases left unmatched: 12. The germline CDR1 and CDR2 sequences are SNHLY and FYNNEI. The CDR3 protein is CALQGDRLSNEQFF. In nucleotides, the CDR3 is TGTGCCTTGCAGGGGGACAGGTTGTCCAATGAGCAGTTCTTC.

This clonotype was detected a few times. The chain has TRBV20-1 and TRBJ2-1, with 9 bases lining up with TRBD2. V gave up 3 bases and J gave up 2 bases; unmatched junction bases: 5. In germline, CDR1 is DFQATT, CDR2 SNEGSKA (reference sequence). This CDR3 is 15 amino acids long. The CDR3 here is CSARGSGSAYNEQFF. CDR3 bases: TGCAGTGCTAGGGGTAGCGGGAGCGCCTACAATGAGCAGTTCTTC.

The V gene is TRBV18, the J gene TRBJ1-1, with 7 bases matching TRBD1. With 0 bases clipped from V and 8 bases from J, the junction kept 6 bases outside the gene matches. The CDR3 totals 14 residues. Germline CDR1 KGHSH, CDR2 LQKENI. The CDR3 coding sequence is TGTGCCAGCTCACCACCGCTGCAGACAGGGGAAGCTTTCTTT. Its protein product is CASSPPLQTGEAFF.

This clonotype has more than one count but fewer than ten. This chain joins TRBV7-2 and TRBJ1-6; unclear D gene. The CDR3 covers 16 residues. Germline CDR1 reads SGHTA; CDR2 reads FQGNSA. Between the trimmed V and J ends, which lost 1 base and 6 bases, there was a span of 13 bases. In DNA, the CDR3 is TGTGCCAGCAGCTTAGTAGCAAATGTGGGTAATTCACCCCTCCACTTT. As protein: CASSLVANVGNSPLHF.

CDR3: CASSQRGTGLADTQYF. CDR3 nucleotides: TGTGCCAGCAGCCAACGAGGGACAGGGCTGGCAGATACGCAGTATTTT. V gene TRBV7-9 combines with J gene TRBJ2-3; 9 bases line up with TRBD1. J gave up 4 bases and V 5 bases, and 10 bases lay outside the gene matches. Looked up from germline, CDR1 is SEHNR and CDR2 is FQNEAQ (reference sequence). The CDR3 is 16 residues long.

The sample holds a few counts of this clonotype. CDR3 region: CASSRGGIPTENTEAFF. The CDR3 DNA follows: TGTGCCAGCAGCCGGGGCGGGATTCCGACTGAGAACACTGAAGCTTTCTTT. The chain joins TRBV6-1 to TRBJ1-1; maybe TRBD1 (5 bases). CDR1 and CDR2 from the germline V gene are MNHNS and SASEGT. Trimming took off 6 bases at V and 1 base at J, with 21 bases between the two ends. CDR3 length: 17 amino acids.

This clonotype was detected only a few times. The chain combines TRBV30 with TRBJ2-6; 7 bases are shared with TRBD1. With V trimmed by 4 bases and J by 2 bases, 2 bases remained unmatched. Germline V gene data show CDR1 as GTSNPN and CDR2 as SVGIG (reference sequence). The CDR3 contains 14 residues. The CDR3 spells CAWKTGAGANVLTF. CDR3 bases: TGTGCCTGGAAAACAGGGGCTGGGGCCAACGTCCTGACTTTC.

This clonotype has more than one count but fewer than ten. The genes are TRBV20-1 and TRBJ2-7, with D perhaps matching TRBD1 (6 bases). Germline lookup yields CDR1 DFQATT and CDR2 SNEGSKA (reference sequence). The CDR3 loop spans 14 amino acids. Trimming removed 2 bases from V and 2 bases from J, with 13 bases in between. The CDR3 loop reads CSARLGQPAYEQYF. In DNA, the CDR3 is TGCAGTGCTAGACTAGGACAGCCAGCCTACGAGCAGTACTTC.